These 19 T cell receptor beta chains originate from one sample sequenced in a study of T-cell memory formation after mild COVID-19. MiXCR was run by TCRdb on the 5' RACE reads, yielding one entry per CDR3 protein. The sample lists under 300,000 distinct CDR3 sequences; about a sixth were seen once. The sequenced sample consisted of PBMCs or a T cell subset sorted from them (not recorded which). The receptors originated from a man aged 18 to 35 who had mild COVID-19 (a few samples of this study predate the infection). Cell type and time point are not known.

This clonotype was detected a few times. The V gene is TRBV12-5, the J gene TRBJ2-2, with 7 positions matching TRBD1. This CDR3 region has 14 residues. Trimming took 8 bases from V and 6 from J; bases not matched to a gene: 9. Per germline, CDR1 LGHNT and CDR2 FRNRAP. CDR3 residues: CASRYRGTSGELFF. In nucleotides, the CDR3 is TGTGCTAGTAGATACAGGGGCACCTCCGGGGAGCTGTTTTTT.

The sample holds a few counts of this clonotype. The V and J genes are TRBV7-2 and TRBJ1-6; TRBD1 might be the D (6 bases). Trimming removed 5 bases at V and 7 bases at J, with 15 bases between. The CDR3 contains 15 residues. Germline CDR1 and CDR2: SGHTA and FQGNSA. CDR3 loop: CASSQIGGRNSPLHF. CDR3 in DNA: TGTGCCAGCAGCCAGATCGGGGGCCGGAATTCACCCCTCCACTTT.

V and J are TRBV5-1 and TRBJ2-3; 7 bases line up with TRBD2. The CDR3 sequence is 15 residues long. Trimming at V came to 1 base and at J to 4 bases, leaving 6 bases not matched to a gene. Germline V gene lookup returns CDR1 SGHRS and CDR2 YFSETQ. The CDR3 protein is CASSLIAGVSDTQYF. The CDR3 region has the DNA TGCGCCAGCAGCTTGATCGCGGGGGTCTCAGATACGCAGTATTTT.

CDR3 in amino acids: CASSGRGLAVFDKETQYF. The CDR3 DNA is TGTGCCAGCAGTGGTCGAGGACTAGCGGTTTTTGATAAAGAGACCCAGTACTTC. This chain joins TRBV27 and TRBJ2-5; TRBD2 matches at 10 bases. Germline CDR1 is MNHEY and CDR2 is SMNVEV (reference sequence). The CDR3 loop spans 18 amino acids. V was clipped by 5 bases and J by 3 bases; unmatched bases: 15.

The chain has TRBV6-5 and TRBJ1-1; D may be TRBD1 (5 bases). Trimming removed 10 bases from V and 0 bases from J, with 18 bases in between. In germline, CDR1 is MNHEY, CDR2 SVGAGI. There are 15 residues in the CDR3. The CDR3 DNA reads TGTGCCACTCGGGTCGCCTGGGGGATGAACACTGAAGCTTTCTTT. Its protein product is CATRVAWGMNTEAFF.

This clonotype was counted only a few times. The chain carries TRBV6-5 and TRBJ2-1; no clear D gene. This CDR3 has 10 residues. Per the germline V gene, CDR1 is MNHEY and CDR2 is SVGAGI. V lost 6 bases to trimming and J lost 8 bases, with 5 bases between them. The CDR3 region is CASRGHEQFF. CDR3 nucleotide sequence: TGTGCCAGCAGGGGCCATGAGCAGTTCTTC.

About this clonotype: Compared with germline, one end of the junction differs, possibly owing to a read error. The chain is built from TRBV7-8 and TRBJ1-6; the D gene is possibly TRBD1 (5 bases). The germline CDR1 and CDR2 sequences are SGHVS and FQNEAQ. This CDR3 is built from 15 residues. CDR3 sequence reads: CASSSQGNYNSTLHF. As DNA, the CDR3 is TGTGCCAGCAGCTCCCAGGGAAACTATAATTCAACCCTCCACTTT.

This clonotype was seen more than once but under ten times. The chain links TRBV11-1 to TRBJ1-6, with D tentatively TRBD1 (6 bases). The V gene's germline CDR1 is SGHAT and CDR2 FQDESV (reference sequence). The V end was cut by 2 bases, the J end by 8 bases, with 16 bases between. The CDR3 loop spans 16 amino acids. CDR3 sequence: CASSLRPDRSYSPLHF. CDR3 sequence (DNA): TGTGCCAGCAGCTTACGCCCCGACAGGAGTTATTCACCCCTCCACTTT.

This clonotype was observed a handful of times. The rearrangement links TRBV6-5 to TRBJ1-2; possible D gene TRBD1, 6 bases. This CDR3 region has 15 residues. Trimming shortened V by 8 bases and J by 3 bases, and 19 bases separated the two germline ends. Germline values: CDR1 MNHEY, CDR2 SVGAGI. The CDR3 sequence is CASGGPGVSDYGYTF. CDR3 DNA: TGTGCCAGCGGAGGGCCAGGGGTATCGGACTATGGCTACACCTTC.

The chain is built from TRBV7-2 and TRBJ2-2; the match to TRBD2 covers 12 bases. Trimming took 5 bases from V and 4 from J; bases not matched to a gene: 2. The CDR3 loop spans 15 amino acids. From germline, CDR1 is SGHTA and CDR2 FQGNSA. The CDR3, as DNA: TGTGCCAGCAGCCCGACTAGCGGGGGCACCGGGGAGCTGTTTTTT. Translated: CASSPTSGGTGELFF.

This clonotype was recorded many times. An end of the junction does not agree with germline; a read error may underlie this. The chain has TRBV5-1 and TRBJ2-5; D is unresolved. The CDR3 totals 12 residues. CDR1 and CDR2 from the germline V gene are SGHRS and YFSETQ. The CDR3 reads CASSLDGETQYF. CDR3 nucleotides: TGTGCCAGCAGCTTGGATGGGGAGACCCAGTACTTC.

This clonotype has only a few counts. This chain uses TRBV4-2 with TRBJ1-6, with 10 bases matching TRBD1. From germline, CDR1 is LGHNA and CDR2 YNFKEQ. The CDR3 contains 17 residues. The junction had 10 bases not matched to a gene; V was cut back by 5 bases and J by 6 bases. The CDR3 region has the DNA TGTGCCAGCAGCGGCCGACAGGGGGCAGGATTTAATTCACCCCTCCACTTT. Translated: CASSGRQGAGFNSPLHF.

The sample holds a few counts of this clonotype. The CDR3, as DNA: TGTGCCAGCAGTTTCAACAATCAGCCCCAGCATTTT. Its protein is CASSFNNQPQHF. This chain joins TRBV12-3 or TRBV12-4 and TRBJ1-5; D remains ambiguous. Between the trimmed V and J ends, which lost 3 bases and 3 bases, there was a span of 3 bases. The CDR3 sequence is 12 residues long.

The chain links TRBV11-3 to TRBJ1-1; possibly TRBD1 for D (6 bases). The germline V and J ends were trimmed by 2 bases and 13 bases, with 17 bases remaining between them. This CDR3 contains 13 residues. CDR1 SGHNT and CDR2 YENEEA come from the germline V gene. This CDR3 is CASSLREQGKVFF. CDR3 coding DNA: TGTGCCAGCAGCTTACGGGAACAGGGAAAAGTTTTCTTT.

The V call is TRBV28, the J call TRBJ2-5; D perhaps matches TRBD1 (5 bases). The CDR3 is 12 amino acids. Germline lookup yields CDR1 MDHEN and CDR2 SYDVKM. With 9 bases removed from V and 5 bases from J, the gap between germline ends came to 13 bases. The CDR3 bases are TGTGCCAGTCGTCAGGGCGGTGAGACCCAGTACTTC. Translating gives CASRQGGETQYF.

The CDR3 nucleotides read TGTGCCAGCAGTCCTAAACCTAACACTGAAGCTTTCTTT. Encoded protein: CASSPKPNTEAFF. The rearrangement links TRBV6-2 or TRBV6-3 to TRBJ1-1; no definite D call. The CDR3 runs 13 residues. CDR1 is MNHEY and CDR2 is SVGEGT in the germline V gene. V lost 5 bases and J 2 bases, leaving 9 bases between the germline ends.

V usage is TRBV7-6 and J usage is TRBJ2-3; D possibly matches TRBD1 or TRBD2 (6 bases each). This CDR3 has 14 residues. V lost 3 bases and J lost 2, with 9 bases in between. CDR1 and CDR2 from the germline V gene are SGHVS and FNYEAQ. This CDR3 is CASSLGGDTDTQYF. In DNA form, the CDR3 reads TGTGCCAGCAGCTTGGGGGGCGACACAGATACGCAGTATTTT.

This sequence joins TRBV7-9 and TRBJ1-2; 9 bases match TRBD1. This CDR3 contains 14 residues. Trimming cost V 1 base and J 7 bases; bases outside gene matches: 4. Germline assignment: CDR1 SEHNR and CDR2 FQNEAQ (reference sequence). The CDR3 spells CASSLDRGRGGYTF. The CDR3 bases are TGTGCCAGCAGCTTAGACAGGGGGCGCGGTGGCTACACCTTC.

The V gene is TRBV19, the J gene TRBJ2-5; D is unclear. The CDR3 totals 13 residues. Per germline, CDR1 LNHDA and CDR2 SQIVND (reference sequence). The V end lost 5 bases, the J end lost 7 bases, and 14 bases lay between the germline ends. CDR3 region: CASSPSILGTQYF. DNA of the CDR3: TGTGCCAGTAGTCCCTCGATCCTGGGGACCCAGTACTTC. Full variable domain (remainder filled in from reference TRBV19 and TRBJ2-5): DGGITQSPKYLFRKEGQNVTLSCEQNLNHDAMYWYRQDPGQGLRLIYYSQIVNDFQKGDIAEGYSVSREKKESFPLTVTSAQKNPTAFYLCASSPSILGTQYFGPGTRLLVL.